One sample yielded the 4 T cell receptor beta chains listed below, sequenced in a study of T cells after yellow fever vaccination. Via MiXCR, TCRdb re-called the 5' RACE reads, giving one row per CDR3 protein. The data hold hundreds of thousands of distinct CDR3 sequences, with roughly a sixth observed a single time. The sample in question was PBMCs, obtained 4 to 5 days after the first yellow fever vaccination. These receptors all stem from a man between 18 and 35 years old who received the YFV17D yellow fever vaccine.

A note on this clonotype: This may come from a read error, since a much larger clone is one base off. The rearrangement uses TRBV4-1 and TRBJ2-5; D call uncertain. V lost 0 bases, J lost 2 bases, and 7 bases lay in between. Germline V gene data show CDR1 as MGHRA and CDR2 as YSYEKL. The CDR3 spans 14 residues. The CDR3 reads CASSQEAAQETQYF. CDR3 DNA: TGCGCCAGCAGCCAAGAAGCAGCGCAAGAGACCCAGTACTTC.

This clonotype has ten or more counts. The rearrangement joins TRBV7-9 to TRBJ2-5; 7 nucleotides match TRBD2. Germline trimming cut 3 bases from V and 2 bases from J; bases unmatched to any gene: 3. The length of the CDR3 is 14 residues. Per germline, CDR1 SEHNR and CDR2 FQNEAQ (reference sequence). In nucleotides, the CDR3 is TGTGCCAGCAGCTTCGGCGGGGGACAAGAGACCCAGTACTTC. Protein: CASSFGGGQETQYF.

This clonotype was seen a few times. The chain links TRBV15 to TRBJ2-1, with D possibly called TRBD1 or TRBD2 (6 bases each). CDR1 and CDR2 (germline): LNHNV, YYDKDF (reference sequence). The V end lost 5 bases, the J end lost 4 bases, and 9 bases lay between the germline ends. The CDR3 sequence is 13 residues long. The CDR3, as DNA: TGTGCCACCAGCGGGGGGACATACAATGAGCAGTTCTTC. Translated: CATSGGTYNEQFF.

This clonotype turned up a few times. The CDR3 bases are TGTGCCAGCAGCTTAGAAGGGACTACCTCCGGCGAGCAGTACTTC. Amino acids: CASSLEGTTSGEQYF. The rearrangement joins TRBV7-2 to TRBJ2-7, with 7 bases aligning to TRBD2. Germline lookup yields CDR1 SGHTA and CDR2 FQGNSA. V shed 1 base and J 6 bases; nucleotides not matched to a gene: 9. The CDR3 runs 15 residues.